Listed here is a single T cell receptor beta chain. CDR1 SNHLY and CDR2 FYNNEI come from the germline V gene. This CDR3 is 17 amino acids long. The ends were cut back, 7 bases at V and 4 bases at J, with 25 bases in the middle. The data originate from a study of blood T cell repertoires in COVID-19. TCRdb's copy holds only in-frame clones and misses some; the assay was immunoSEQ multiplex PCR. The data hold approximately 260,000 clones, with around 83% observed a single time. Sequencing input: peripheral blood. The receptor's source is a man between 18 and 29 years old with active or convalescent COVID-19. The V gene is TRBV2, the J gene TRBJ2-5, with D maybe TRBD2 (6 bases). DNA for the CDR3: TGTGCCAGCACCCCCCTAGGAGGGCGGAGGTCGGCAGAGACCCAGTACTTC. Translated: CASTPLGGRRSAETQYF.